Each of the 3 T cell receptor beta chains below was sequenced from the same sample in a study of blood T cells in healthy people across ages. Next came a second PCR, run for about 7 to 12 cycles, which used a sample-barcoded 5' primer along with a J-beta primer mix. Each CDR3 protein gets one entry after TCRdb re-called the 5' RACE reads with MiXCR. The table shows around 990,000 distinct CDR3 sequences, with 25% occurring only once. These data were likewise used in another study, on T cells of mothers and their children.

The sequencing input was blood. Every receptor here comes from a girl aged 2-10 years in good health.

The rearrangement uses TRBV11-1 and TRBJ2-5, with 8 bases fitting TRBD2. The DNA matches TRBJ2-1 better at its end, which makes the J call doubtful. The germline CDR1 and CDR2 sequences are SGHAT and FQDESV (reference sequence). The CDR3 spans 21 residues. CDR3: CASSSPDIKAGDLLVYNEQFF. The DNA for the CDR3 is TGTGCCAGCAGCTCGCCAGATATCAAAGCGGGGGACCTCTTAGTATACAATGAGCAGTTCTTC.

This clonotype was picked up a small number of times. The DNA for the CDR3 is TGTGCCAGCAGTCAATTCGGGGGCGAAAAGTACCAAGAGACCCAGTACTTC. This encodes CASSQFGGEKYQETQYF. The chain carries TRBV27 and TRBJ2-5; perhaps D is TRBD1 or TRBD2 (6 bases each). CDR1 is MNHEY and CDR2 is SMNVEV in the germline V gene (reference sequence). This CDR3 contains 17 residues. V shed 5 bases and J shed 0 bases, with 19 bases lying between them.

The rearrangement uses TRBV3-1 and TRBJ2-4; D is undetermined. The V and J ends lost 1 base and 6 bases respectively, with 7 bases between them. This CDR3 contains 13 residues. Germline V CDR1 and CDR2: LGHDT, YNNKEL (reference sequence). The CDR3 is CASSQASLNIQYF. As DNA, the CDR3 is TGTGCCAGCAGCCAAGCATCCCTAAACATTCAGTACTTC.